This T cell receptor beta chain stems from a study of OX40 agonist ivuxolimab in advanced cancers. Prior autoimmune disease or systemic immunosuppression barred patients. Germline CDR1 reads MGHDK; CDR2 reads SYGVNS. CDR3 length: 15 amino acids. Trimming pared 4 bases from V and 1 base from J, leaving 13 bases between. Repertoires were generated with immunoSEQ multiplex PCR, while TCRdb's copy carries only in-frame clones and drops some. The data hold 100,000 to 110,000 clones, with 70% to 90% observed a single time. The input for sequencing was CD4+ or CD8+ T cells sorted from blood, taken in a trial of the OX40 agonist ivuxolimab. This rearrangement joins TRBV25-1 to TRBJ1-1; D unresolved. This clonotype was sampled from an adult with an advanced solid tumor such as melanoma, head and neck, liver or kidney cancer. The CDR3 sequence is CASSADRVANTEAFF. The CDR3 region has the DNA TGTGCCAGCAGTGCCGACCGGGTAGCGAACACTGAAGCTTTCTTT.